This passage covers 3 T cell receptor beta chains from one sample sequenced in a study of blood T cell repertoires in COVID-19. Clones were sequenced by immunoSEQ multiplex PCR, and TCRdb holds only the in-frame ones, with some missing. The sample shows some 180,000 clones, around 82% of them seen only once. The sample consisted of PBMCs or T cells enriched from blood (not recorded which). These TCRs come from a woman aged 60-75 years with acute COVID-19.

This clone has only a few counts. The J gene is TRBJ1-6, the V gene TRBV12-3 or TRBV12-4; a weak D match, TRBD1 (5 bases). V shed 5 bases and J shed 10 bases, with 12 bases lying between them. The CDR3 extends over 13 amino acids. CDR3 nucleotides: TGTGCCAGCAGTGCGCGGGGGGGATCACCCCTCCACTTT. Its translation: CASSARGGSPLHF.

CDR3 residues: CASSWQGTDNSPLHF. CDR3 bases: TGTGCCAGCAGTTGGCAGGGGACAGATAATTCACCCCTCCACTTT. This chain uses TRBV28 with TRBJ1-6, with 7 nucleotides matching TRBD1. In germline, CDR1 is MDHEN, CDR2 SYDVKM. The CDR3 is 15 residues long. Trimming cost V 4 bases and J 5 bases; bases outside gene matches: 5.

This chain joins TRBV28 and TRBJ1-2; no definite D call. CDR3 length: 12 amino acids. Germline loops: CDR1 MDHEN, CDR2 SYDVKM. The ends were cut back, 4 bases at V and 4 bases at J, with 7 bases in the middle. Written as DNA, the CDR3 is TGTGCCAGCAGTTGGGTAGCCTATGGCTACACCTTC. This gives the protein CASSWVAYGYTF.